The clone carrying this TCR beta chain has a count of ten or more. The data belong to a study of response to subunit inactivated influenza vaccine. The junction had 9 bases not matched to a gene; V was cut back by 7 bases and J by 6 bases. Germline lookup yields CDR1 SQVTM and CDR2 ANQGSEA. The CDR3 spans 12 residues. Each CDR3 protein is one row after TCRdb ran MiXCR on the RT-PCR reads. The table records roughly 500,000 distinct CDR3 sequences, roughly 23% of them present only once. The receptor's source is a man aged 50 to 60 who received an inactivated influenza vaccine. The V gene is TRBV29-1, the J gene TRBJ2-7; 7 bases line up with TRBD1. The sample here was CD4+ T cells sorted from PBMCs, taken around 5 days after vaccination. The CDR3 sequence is CSAKDTGVEQYF. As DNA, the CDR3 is TGCAGCGCAAAAGATACAGGGGTCGAGCAGTACTTC.